This T cell receptor (beta chain) was documented in a study of cytomegalovirus exposure and HLA in healthy donors. Whole-study results and caveats: When a later analysis compared HLA-associated TCR beta chains with equally common others, the HLA-associated chains turned out to be more clonally expanded and to have lower generation probabilities.

The CDR3 length is 14 residues. V lost 9 bases, J lost 6 bases, and 19 bases lay in between. Germline loops: CDR1 SGHNT, CDR2 YYREEE (reference sequence). This PCR relied on a set of 60 Vbeta primers and 13 Jbeta primers. Produced via immunoSEQ multiplex PCR; TCRdb's table is partial and in-frame only. The data show 140,000 to 150,000 clones, around four fifths seen once. To note about this clone: Its antigen is as yet unknown.

The specimen was PBMCs. The sequence was obtained from a female donor in good health and CMV-seronegative. The chain combines TRBV5-4 with TRBJ2-4; D possibly corresponds to TRBD2 (6 bases). The CDR3 DNA is TGTGCCACGCACGGGGACTCGGTGCGAAACATTCAGTACTTC. Its protein product is CATHGDSVRNIQYF. The whole variable domain, remainder taken from reference TRBV5-4 and TRBJ2-4, is ETGVTQSPTHLIKTRGQQVTLRCSSQSGHNTVSWYQQALGQGPQFIFQYYREEENGRGNFPPRFSGLQFPNYSSELNVNALELDDSALYLCATHGDSVRNIQYFGAGTRLSVL.